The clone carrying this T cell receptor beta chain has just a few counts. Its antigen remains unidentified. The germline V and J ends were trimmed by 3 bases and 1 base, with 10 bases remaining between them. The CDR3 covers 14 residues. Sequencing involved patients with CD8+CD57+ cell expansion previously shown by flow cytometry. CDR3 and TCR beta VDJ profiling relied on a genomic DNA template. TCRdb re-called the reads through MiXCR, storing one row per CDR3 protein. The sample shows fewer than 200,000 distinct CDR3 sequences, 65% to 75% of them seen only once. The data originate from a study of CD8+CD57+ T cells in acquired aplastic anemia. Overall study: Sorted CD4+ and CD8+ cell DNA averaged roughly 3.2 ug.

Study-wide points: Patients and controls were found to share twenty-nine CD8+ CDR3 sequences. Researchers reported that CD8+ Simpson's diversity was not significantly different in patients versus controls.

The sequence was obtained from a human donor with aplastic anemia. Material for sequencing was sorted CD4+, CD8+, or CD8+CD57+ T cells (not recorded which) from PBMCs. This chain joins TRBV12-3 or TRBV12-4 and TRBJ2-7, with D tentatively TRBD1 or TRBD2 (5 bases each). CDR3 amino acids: CASSLGDSSYEQYF. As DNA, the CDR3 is TGTGCCAGCAGTTTGGGAGACAGTTCCTACGAGCAGTACTTC.